This T cell receptor beta chain was documented in a study of cytomegalovirus exposure and HLA in healthy donors. Study results and caveats: TRBV6-2, TRBV6-3 and other indistinguishable V segments were excluded.

PCR employed 60 Vbeta and 13 Jbeta primers. Some clones are missing from TCRdb's copy, which holds only in-frame ones; the method was immunoSEQ multiplex PCR. Of more than 100,000 clones listed, roughly 66% are singletons. The CDR3 has 14 amino acids. J gave up 4 bases and V 1 base, and 1 base lay outside the gene matches. Germline CDR1 is LNHDA and CDR2 is SQIVND (reference sequence). This clone was recorded once. Its antigen remains unknown. The chain employs TRBV19 and TRBJ2-7, with 10 bases matching TRBD2. The receptor's source is a woman in her 50s in good health and CMV-seronegative. Sequenced sample: PBMCs. The CDR3: CASSIASGGYEQYF. The CDR3 coding sequence is TGTGCCAGTAGTATAGCTAGCGGGGGTTACGAGCAGTACTTC.